This is a list of T cell receptor beta chains from one sample in a study of OX40 agonist ivuxolimab in advanced cancers. Here immunoSEQ multiplex PCR was the method, and the copy in TCRdb shows in-frame clones only, minus some. The sample lists about 69,000 clones, more than 75% occurring once. Sequences were derived from CD4+ or CD8+ T cells sorted from blood, sampled in a trial of the OX40 agonist ivuxolimab. The receptors come from an adult with an advanced solid tumor such as melanoma, head and neck, liver or kidney cancer. The CDR3 runs from the conserved cysteine through the conserved F or W. A D gene is named only where the DNA matches it firmly. Size values are once, few and many counts, or a class for expanded clones, and some rows have none.

J: TRBJ1-5; size: .; D: .; V: TRBV7-2; DNA: TGTGCCAGCAGCTTAGGACAGTTCGCTGCTCAGCCCCAGCATTTT; CDR3: CASSLGQFAAQPQHF
J: TRBJ2-3; size: .; D: TRBD2; V: TRBV5-1; DNA: TGCGCCAGCGCAATCGCTCCAGCGGGGATCACAGATACGCAGTATTTT; CDR3: CASAIAPAGITDTQYF
J: TRBJ2-2; size: .; D: .; V: TRBV12-5; DNA: TGTGCTAGTGGGAACAGGTACACCGGGGAGCTGTTTTTT; CDR3: CASGNRYTGELFF
J: TRBJ1-1; size: .; D: .; V: TRBV10-2; DNA: TGCGCCAGCAGTGACCCCTCGGGGAGGACTGAAGCTTTCTTT; CDR3: CASSDPSGRTEAFF
J: TRBJ2-3; size: .; D: TRBD1; V: TRBV15; DNA: TGTGCCACCAGCAGAGCGGGACAGGGCACAGATACGCAGTATTTT; CDR3: CATSRAGQGTDTQYF
J: TRBJ2-2; size: once; D: TRBD1; V: TRBV5-1; DNA: TGCGCCAGCAGCTTGATGGGACAGGGAACCGGGGAGCTGTTTTTT; CDR3: CASSLMGQGTGELFF
J: TRBJ1-1; size: .; D: .; V: TRBV29-1; DNA: TGCAGCGTTTATAAGGGGAACACTGAAGCTTTCTTT; CDR3: CSVYKGNTEAFF
J: TRBJ2-1; size: .; D: TRBD2; V: TRBV4-2; DNA: TGTGCCAGCAGCCCTCGGTTAGGCGGGAGGTCCCCATACAATGAGCAGTTCTTC; CDR3: CASSPRLGGRSPYNEQFF
J: TRBJ2-7; size: .; D: .; V: TRBV7-2; DNA: TGTGCCAGCAGCTTCCTGGGGGGCCGATACGAGCAGTACTTC; CDR3: CASSFLGGRYEQYF
J: TRBJ1-4; size: .; D: TRBD1; V: TRBV7-9; DNA: TGTGCCAGCAGCACACCTTGGACAGGACTTAATGAAAAACTGTTTTTT; CDR3: CASSTPWTGLNEKLFF
J: TRBJ2-3; size: .; D: TRBD1; V: TRBV27; DNA: TGTGCCAGCAGTTTATTTGGGACAGGGGGCCCAGATACGCAGTATTTT; CDR3: CASSLFGTGGPDTQYF
J: TRBJ1-5; size: .; D: TRBD1; V: TRBV5-5; DNA: TGTGCCAGCAGCTTGGACAGGGGGAACCAGCCCCAGCATTTT; CDR3: CASSLDRGNQPQHF
J: TRBJ1-6; size: .; D: .; V: TRBV11-3; DNA: TGTGCCAGCAGCCCGGGACGCCCCTCCTATAATTCACCCCTCCACTTT; CDR3: CASSPGRPSYNSPLHF
J: TRBJ1-1; size: .; D: TRBD1; V: TRBV14; DNA: TGTGCCAGCAGCCCGTGGGGACAGGGGCGAGCCACTGAAGCTTTCTTT; CDR3: CASSPWGQGRATEAFF
J: TRBJ2-7; size: .; D: TRBD2; V: TRBV4-1; DNA: TGCGCCAGCAGCCAAGATATCTTAGCGGGGGGCCTCCATCCCGAGCAGTACTTC; CDR3: CASSQDILAGGLHPEQYF
J: TRBJ1-1; size: .; D: .; V: TRBV14; DNA: TGTGCCAGCAGCCTCGACCCGAACACTGAAGCTTTCTTT; CDR3: CASSLDPNTEAFF
J: TRBJ2-3; size: .; D: .; V: TRBV29-1; DNA: TGCAGCGCTGAAAGTCCAGGAACAGATACGCAGTATTTT; CDR3: CSAESPGTDTQYF
J: TRBJ1-1; size: few; D: TRBD1; V: TRBV9; DNA: TGTGCCAGCAGCCGACAGGGAGGATTCACTGAAGCTTTCTTT; CDR3: CASSRQGGFTEAFF
J: TRBJ1-1; size: .; D: .; V: TRBV5-1; DNA: TGCGCCAGCAGCTGGACCCTTTTGGGGGCCACTGAAGCTTTCTTT; CDR3: CASSWTLLGATEAFF
J: TRBJ2-2; size: .; D: .; V: TRBV7-3; DNA: TGTGCCAGCAGCTTATCTACCGGGGAGCTGTTTTTT; CDR3: CASSLSTGELFF
J: TRBJ1-2; size: .; D: .; V: TRBV10-2; DNA: TGCGCCAGCAGTGAGCAGGGTGGGTGGTATGGCTACACCTTC; CDR3: CASSEQGGWYGYTF
J: TRBJ2-1; size: .; D: .; V: TRBV29-1; DNA: TGCAGCGTCGCCCCTACAGGGTACGGGGAGCAGTTCTTC; CDR3: CSVAPTGYGEQFF
J: TRBJ1-2; size: .; D: .; V: TRBV7-2; DNA: TGTGCCAGCAGCTTAAGGGGGTCGTTCTATGGCTACACCTTC; CDR3: CASSLRGSFYGYTF
J: TRBJ1-1; size: .; D: .; V: TRBV7-9; DNA: TGTGCCAGCAGGGGCAGGGGTCTCACTGAAGCTTTCTTT; CDR3: CASRGRGLTEAFF
J: TRBJ2-7; size: .; D: .; V: TRBV6-1; DNA: TGTGCCAGCGCCGGAAGGGACGGGCCCTACGAGCAGTACTTC; CDR3: CASAGRDGPYEQYF
J: TRBJ2-2; size: .; D: .; V: TRBV19; DNA: TGTGCCAGTAGTATAGTAGCAGGTAGCACCGGGGAGCTGTTTTTT; CDR3: CASSIVAGSTGELFF
J: TRBJ2-2; size: .; D: .; V: TRBV7-8; DNA: TGTGCCAGCAGCTTAGCGGGGGGTTCGGCCGGGGAGCTGTTTTTT; CDR3: CASSLAGGSAGELFF
J: TRBJ2-7; size: .; D: .; V: TRBV7-2; DNA: TGTGCCAGCAGTGCTAACGGACCTTACGAGCAGTACTTC; CDR3: CASSANGPYEQYF
J: TRBJ2-7; size: .; D: .; V: TRBV5-1; DNA: TGCGCCAGCAGCTTGGGGCTCACGAGCTCCTACGAGCAGTACTTC; CDR3: CASSLGLTSSYEQYF
J: TRBJ1-2; size: .; D: .; V: TRBV29-1; DNA: TGCAGCGTTGAAGAGGGGCGGAGCTATGGCTACACCTTC; CDR3: CSVEEGRSYGYTF
J: TRBJ2-7; size: .; D: TRBD2; V: TRBV4-2; DNA: TGTGCCAGCAGCCAAGTAATGGACACTGGAGCGGGGGTTTCCTACGAGCAGTACTTC; CDR3: CASSQVMDTGAGVSYEQYF
J: TRBJ1-2; size: few; D: .; V: TRBV10-3; DNA: TGTGCCATCAGTGAGGGTTTCCAGCAGGGCTACACCTTC; CDR3: CAISEGFQQGYTF
J: TRBJ1-2; size: .; D: .; V: TRBV6-5; DNA: TGTGCCAGCAGTGGATCTCAGGGGCCCTATGGCTACACCTTC; CDR3: CASSGSQGPYGYTF
J: TRBJ2-7; size: .; D: TRBD1; V: TRBV5-4; DNA: TGTGCCAGCAGCCTGCCGGGACAGGGTGCGTACGAGCAGTACTTC; CDR3: CASSLPGQGAYEQYF
J: TRBJ1-1; size: .; D: .; V: TRBV11-3; DNA: TGTGCCAGCCGAAGGGAGGGCAAGGGGAACACTGAAGCTTTCTTT; CDR3: CASRREGKGNTEAFF
J: TRBJ1-1; size: .; D: .; V: TRBV6-5; DNA: TGTGCCAGCAGTTTTTTGTTGAACACTGAAGCTTTCTTT; CDR3: CASSFLLNTEAFF
J: TRBJ2-5; size: .; D: TRBD1; V: TRBV5-1; DNA: TGCGCCAGCAGCTTAGGGGACAGGGGACCCCAAGAGACCCAGTACTTC; CDR3: CASSLGDRGPQETQYF
J: TRBJ2-7; size: .; D: TRBD1; V: TRBV5-4; DNA: TGTGCCAGCAGTTTCGACAGGGTTGGCGAGCAGTACTTC; CDR3: CASSFDRVGEQYF
J: TRBJ1-6; size: .; D: .; V: TRBV4-3; DNA: TGCGCCAGCAGCCGGGGGACAACGAATAATTCACCCCTCCACTTT; CDR3: CASSRGTTNNSPLHF
J: TRBJ1-1; size: .; D: .; V: TRBV9; DNA: TGTGCCAGCAGCGTCGGCCAAGGCGGCACTGAAGCTTTCTTT; CDR3: CASSVGQGGTEAFF
J: TRBJ2-1; size: .; D: TRBD2; V: TRBV2; DNA: TGTGCCAGCAGTCTGGCTAGCGGACCCTACAATGAGCAGTTCTTC; CDR3: CASSLASGPYNEQFF
J: TRBJ2-3; size: .; D: TRBD2; V: TRBV7-3; DNA: TGTGCCAGCAGCTTAGCGGGAGTCTGGACAGATACGCAGTATTTT; CDR3: CASSLAGVWTDTQYF